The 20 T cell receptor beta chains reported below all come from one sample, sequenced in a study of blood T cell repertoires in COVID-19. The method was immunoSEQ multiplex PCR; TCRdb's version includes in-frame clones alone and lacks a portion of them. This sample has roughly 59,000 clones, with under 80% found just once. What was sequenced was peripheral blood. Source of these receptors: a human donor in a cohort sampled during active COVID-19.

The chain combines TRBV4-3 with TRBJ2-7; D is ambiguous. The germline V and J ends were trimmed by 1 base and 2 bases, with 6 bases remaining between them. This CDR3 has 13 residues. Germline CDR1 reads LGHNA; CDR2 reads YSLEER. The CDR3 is CASSQARAYEQYF. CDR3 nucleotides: TGCGCCAGCAGCCAAGCCCGGGCCTACGAGCAGTACTTC.

The CDR3 protein is CASGGGSSNQPQHF. CDR3 sequence (DNA): TGTGCCAGCGGGGGAGGTAGTAGCAATCAGCCCCAGCATTTT. The V call is TRBV6-5, the J call TRBJ1-5, with D maybe TRBD1 (5 bases). V was pared by 8 bases and J by 0 bases, with 11 bases between. From germline, CDR1 is MNHEY and CDR2 SVGAGI. This CDR3 has 14 residues.

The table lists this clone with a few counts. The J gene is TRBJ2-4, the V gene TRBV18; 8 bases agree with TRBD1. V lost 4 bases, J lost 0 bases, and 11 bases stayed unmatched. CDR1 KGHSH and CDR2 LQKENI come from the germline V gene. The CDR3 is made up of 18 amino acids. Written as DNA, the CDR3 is TGTGCCAGCTCACTCCTCGGGACAGGCGAACTAGCCAAAAACATTCAGTACTTC. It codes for CASSLLGTGELAKNIQYF.

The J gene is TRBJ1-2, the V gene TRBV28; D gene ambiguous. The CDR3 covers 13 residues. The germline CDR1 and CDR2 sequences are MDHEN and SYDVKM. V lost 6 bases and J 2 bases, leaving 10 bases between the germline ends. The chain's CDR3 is CASRPRENYGYTF. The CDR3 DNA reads TGTGCCAGCAGGCCGCGGGAAAACTATGGCTACACCTTC.

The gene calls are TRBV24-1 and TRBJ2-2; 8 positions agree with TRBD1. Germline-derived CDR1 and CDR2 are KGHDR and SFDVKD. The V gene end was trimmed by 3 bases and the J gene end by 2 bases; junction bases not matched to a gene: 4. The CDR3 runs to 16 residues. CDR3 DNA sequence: TGTGCCACCAGTGATAAGGGACAGGTTAACACCGGGGAGCTGTTTTTT. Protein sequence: CATSDKGQVNTGELFF.

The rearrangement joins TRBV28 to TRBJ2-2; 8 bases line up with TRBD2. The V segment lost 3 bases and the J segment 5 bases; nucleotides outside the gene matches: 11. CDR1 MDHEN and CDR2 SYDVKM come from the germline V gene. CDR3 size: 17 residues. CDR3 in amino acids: CASSLGLGTSRTGELFF. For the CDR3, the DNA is TGTGCCAGCAGTTTGGGTTTAGGGACTAGTAGGACCGGGGAGCTGTTTTTT.

CDR3: CASSMGLGAVQETQYF. The CDR3 coding sequence is TGTGCCAGTAGTATGGGTTTGGGGGCAGTGCAAGAGACCCAGTACTTC. The V call is TRBV19, the J call TRBJ2-5; a weak D match, TRBD1 (6 bases). Germline loops: CDR1 LNHDA, CDR2 SQIVND (reference sequence). Between the trimmed V and J ends, which lost 3 bases and 2 bases, there was a span of 16 bases. The CDR3 spans 16 residues.

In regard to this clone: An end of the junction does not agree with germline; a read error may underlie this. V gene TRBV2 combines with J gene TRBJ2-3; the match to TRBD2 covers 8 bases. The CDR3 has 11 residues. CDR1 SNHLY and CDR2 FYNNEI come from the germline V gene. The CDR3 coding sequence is TGTGCCAGCAGTGTGGAAGCGGGAGCCGCCTTT. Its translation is CASSVEAGAAF. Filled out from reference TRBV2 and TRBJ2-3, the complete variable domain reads EPEVTQTPSHQVTQMGQEVILRCVPISNHLYFYWYRQILGQKVEFLVSFYNNEISEKSEIFDDQFSVERPDGSNFTLKIRSTKLEDSAMYFCASSVEAGAAFGPGTRLTVL.

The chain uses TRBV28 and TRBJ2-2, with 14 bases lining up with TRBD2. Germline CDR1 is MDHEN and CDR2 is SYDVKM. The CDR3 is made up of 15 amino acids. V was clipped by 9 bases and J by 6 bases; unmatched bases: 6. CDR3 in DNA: TGTGCCAGTTCCGGGACTAGCGGGAGCGCCGGGGAGCTGTTTTTT. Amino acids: CASSGTSGSAGELFF.

The CDR3 DNA reads TGTGCCAGCAGCCTCGGATTAGCGGGAGGGCCGGGGGAGACCCAGTACTTC. It translates to CASSLGLAGGPGETQYF. The chain has TRBV11-2 and TRBJ2-5, with 11 bases that match TRBD2. The CDR3 has 17 amino acids. Germline loops: CDR1 SGHAT, CDR2 FQNNGV. V gave up 5 bases and J gave up 5 bases; unmatched junction bases: 13.

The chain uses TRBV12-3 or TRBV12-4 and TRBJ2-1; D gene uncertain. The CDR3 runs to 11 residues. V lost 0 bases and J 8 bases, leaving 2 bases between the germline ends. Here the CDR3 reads CASSLADEQFF. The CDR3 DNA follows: TGTGCCAGCAGTTTAGCCGATGAGCAGTTCTTC.

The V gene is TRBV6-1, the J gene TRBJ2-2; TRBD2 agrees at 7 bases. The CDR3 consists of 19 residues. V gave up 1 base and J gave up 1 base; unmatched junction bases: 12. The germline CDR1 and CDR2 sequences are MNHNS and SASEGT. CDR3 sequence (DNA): TGTGCCAGCAGTGAAGAGGTCTGGGGGAGGGCCGGGAACACCGGGGAGCTGTTTTTT. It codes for CASSEEVWGRAGNTGELFF.

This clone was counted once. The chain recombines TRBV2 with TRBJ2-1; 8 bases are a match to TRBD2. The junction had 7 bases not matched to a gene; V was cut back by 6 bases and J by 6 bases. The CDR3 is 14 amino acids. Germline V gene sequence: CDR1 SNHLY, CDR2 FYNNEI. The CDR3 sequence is CASRTGLAPNEQFF. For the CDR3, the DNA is TGTGCCAGCAGAACCGGACTAGCCCCCAATGAGCAGTTCTTC.

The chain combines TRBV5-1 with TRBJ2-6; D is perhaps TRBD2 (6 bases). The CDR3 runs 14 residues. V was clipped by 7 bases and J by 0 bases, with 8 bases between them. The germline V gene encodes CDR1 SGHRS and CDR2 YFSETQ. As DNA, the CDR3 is TGCGCCAGCGGAGGGGCCTCTGGGGCCAACGTCCTGACTTTC. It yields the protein CASGGASGANVLTF.

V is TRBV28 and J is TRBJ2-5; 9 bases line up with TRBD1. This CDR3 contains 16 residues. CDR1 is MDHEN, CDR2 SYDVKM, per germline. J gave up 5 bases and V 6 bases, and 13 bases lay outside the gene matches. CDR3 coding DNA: TGTGCCAGCAGGCCGCTACCGGGACAGGGTTTTGAGACCCAGTACTTC. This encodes CASRPLPGQGFETQYF.

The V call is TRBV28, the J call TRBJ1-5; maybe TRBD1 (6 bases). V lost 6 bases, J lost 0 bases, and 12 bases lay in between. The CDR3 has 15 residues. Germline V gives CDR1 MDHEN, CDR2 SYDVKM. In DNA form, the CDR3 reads TGTGCCAGCAGGTTTGGACAGTATAGCAATCAGCCCCAGCATTTT. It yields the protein CASRFGQYSNQPQHF. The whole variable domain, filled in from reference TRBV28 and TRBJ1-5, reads DVKVTQSSRYLVKRTGEKVFLECVQDMDHENMFWYRQDPGLGLRLIYFSYDVKMKEKGDIPEGYSVSREKKERFSLILESASTNQTSMYLCASRFGQYSNQPQHFGDGTRLSIL.

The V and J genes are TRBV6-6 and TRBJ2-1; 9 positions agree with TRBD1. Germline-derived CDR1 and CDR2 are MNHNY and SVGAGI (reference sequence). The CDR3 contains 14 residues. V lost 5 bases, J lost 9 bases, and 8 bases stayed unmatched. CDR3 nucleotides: TGTGCCAGCAGTCCCGCGGGACAGGGTGTTGAGCAGTTCTTC. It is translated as CASSPAGQGVEQFF.

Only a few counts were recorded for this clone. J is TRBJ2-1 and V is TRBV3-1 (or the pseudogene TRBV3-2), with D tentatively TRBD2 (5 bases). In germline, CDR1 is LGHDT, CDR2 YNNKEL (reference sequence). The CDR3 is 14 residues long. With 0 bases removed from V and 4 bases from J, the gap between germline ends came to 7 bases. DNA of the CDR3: TGTGCCAGCAGCCAAGATAGAGGGTACAATGAGCAGTTCTTC. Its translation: CASSQDRGYNEQFF.

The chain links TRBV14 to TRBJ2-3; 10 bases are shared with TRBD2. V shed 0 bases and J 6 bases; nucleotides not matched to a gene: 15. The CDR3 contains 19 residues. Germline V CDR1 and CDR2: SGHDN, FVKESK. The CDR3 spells CASSQDHSGLAGVGDTQYF. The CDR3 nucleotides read TGTGCCAGCAGCCAAGATCACTCTGGGCTAGCGGGAGTGGGGGATACGCAGTATTTT.

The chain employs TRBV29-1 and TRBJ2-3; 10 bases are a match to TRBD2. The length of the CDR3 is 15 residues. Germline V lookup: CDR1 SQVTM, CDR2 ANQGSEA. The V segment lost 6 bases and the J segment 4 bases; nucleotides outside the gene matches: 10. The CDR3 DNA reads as TGCAGCGTGCCCACTAGCGGGGCTGGGGCAGATACGCAGTATTTT. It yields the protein CSVPTSGAGADTQYF.